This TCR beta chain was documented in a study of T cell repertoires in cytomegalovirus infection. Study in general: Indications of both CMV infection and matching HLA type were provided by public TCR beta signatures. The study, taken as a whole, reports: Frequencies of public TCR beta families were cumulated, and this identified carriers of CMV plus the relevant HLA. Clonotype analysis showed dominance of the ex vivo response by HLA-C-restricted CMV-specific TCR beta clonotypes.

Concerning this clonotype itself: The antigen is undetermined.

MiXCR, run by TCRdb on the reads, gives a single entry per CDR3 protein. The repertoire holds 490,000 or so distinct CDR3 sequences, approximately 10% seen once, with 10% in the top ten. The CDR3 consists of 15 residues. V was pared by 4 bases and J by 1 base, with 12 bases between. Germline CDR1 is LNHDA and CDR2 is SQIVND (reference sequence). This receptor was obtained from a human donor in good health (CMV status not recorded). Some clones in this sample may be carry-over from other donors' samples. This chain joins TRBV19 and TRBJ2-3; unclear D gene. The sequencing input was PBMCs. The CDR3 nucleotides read TGTGCCAGTAGTAGGTTAGGGCAGGGCACAGATACGCAGTATTTT. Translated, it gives CASSRLGQGTDTQYF.